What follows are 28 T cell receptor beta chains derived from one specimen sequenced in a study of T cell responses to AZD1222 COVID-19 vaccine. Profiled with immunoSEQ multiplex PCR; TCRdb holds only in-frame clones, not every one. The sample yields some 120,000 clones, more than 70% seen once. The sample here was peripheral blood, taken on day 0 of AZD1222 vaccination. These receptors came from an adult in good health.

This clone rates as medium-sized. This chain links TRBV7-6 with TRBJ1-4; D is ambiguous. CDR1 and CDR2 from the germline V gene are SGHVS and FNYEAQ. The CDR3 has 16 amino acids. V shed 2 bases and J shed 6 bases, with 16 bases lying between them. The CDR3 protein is CASSLSTAAPDEKLFF. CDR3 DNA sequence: TGTGCCAGCAGCTTAAGTACGGCAGCACCAGATGAAAAACTGTTTTTT.

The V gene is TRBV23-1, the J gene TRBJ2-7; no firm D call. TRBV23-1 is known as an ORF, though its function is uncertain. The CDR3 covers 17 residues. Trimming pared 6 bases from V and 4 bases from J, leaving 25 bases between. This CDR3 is CASRFQKKPQMGYEQYF. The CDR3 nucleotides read TGCGCCAGCAGATTCCAGAAGAAACCACAGATGGGATACGAGCAGTACTTC.

The CDR3 DNA reads as TGTGCCAGCAGTGTAGGACGGATCAATCAGCCCCAGCATTTT. Protein product: CASSVGRINQPQHF. V gene TRBV27 combines with J gene TRBJ1-5; no clear D gene. The ends were cut back, 5 bases at V and 3 bases at J, with 11 bases in the middle. Germline V gene lookup returns CDR1 MNHEY and CDR2 SMNVEV (reference sequence). CDR3 length equals 14 residues.

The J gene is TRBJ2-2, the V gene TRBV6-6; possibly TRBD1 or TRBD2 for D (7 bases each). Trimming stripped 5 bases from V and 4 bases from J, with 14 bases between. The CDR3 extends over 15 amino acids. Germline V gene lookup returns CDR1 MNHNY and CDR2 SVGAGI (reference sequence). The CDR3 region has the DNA TGTGCCAGCAGTCCCGACAGGGAGGGCACCGGGGAGCTGTTTTTT. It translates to CASSPDREGTGELFF.

The CDR3 DNA reads TGTGCCAGTAGTGACCGGGACAGGGGCCCCACTGAAGCTTTCTTT. Protein product: CASSDRDRGPTEAFF. J is TRBJ1-1 and V is TRBV19, with 10 bases aligning to TRBD1. Germline V gene lookup returns CDR1 LNHDA and CDR2 SQIVND (reference sequence). CDR3 length: 15 residues. Trimming at V came to 5 bases and at J to 4 bases, leaving 7 bases not matched to a gene. The full variable domain, in which reference TRBV19 and TRBJ1-1 provide the parts outside the CDR3, is DGGITQSPKYLFRKEGQNVTLSCEQNLNHDAMYWYRQDPGQGLRLIYYSQIVNDFQKGDIAEGYSVSREKKESFPLTVTSAQKNPTAFYLCASSDRDRGPTEAFFGQGTRLTVV.

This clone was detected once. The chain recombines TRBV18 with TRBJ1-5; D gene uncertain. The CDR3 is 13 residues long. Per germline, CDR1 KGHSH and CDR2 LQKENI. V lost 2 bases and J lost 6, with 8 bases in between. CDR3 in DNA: TGTGCCAGCTCACCAGAAAGGGTTCAGCCCCAGCATTTT. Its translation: CASSPERVQPQHF.

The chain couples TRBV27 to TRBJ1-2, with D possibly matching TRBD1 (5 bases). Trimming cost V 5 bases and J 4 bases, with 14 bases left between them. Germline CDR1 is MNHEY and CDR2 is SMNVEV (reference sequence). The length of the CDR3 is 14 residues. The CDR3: CASSLQGGGYGYTF. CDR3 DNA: TGTGCCAGCAGTCTCCAGGGTGGTGGCTATGGCTACACCTTC.

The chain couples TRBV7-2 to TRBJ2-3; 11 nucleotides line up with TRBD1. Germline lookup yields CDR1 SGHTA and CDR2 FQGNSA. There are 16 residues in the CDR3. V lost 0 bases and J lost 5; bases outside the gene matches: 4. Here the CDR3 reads CASSLAGTGGIDTQYF. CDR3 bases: TGTGCCAGCAGCTTAGCCGGGACAGGGGGAATAGATACGCAGTATTTT.

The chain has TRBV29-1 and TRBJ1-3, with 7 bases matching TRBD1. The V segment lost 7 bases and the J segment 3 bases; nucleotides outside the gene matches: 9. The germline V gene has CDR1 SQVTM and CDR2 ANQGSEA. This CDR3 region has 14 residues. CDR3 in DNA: TGCAGCGCTACGACAGGGCTTTTTGGAAACACCATATATTTT. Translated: CSATTGLFGNTIYF.

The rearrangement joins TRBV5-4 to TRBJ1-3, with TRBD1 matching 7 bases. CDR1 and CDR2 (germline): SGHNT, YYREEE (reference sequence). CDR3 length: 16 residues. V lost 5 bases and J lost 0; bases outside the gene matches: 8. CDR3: CASRPWTGASGNTIYF. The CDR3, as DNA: TGTGCCAGCAGACCCTGGACAGGAGCCTCTGGAAACACCATATATTTT.

The CDR3 nucleotides read TGCGCCAGCAGCTTCAAAGAGACCCAGTACTTC. Translation: CASSFKETQYF. This chain uses TRBV5-1 with TRBJ2-5; D remains unclear. Germline lookup yields CDR1 SGHRS and CDR2 YFSETQ. This CDR3 spans 11 amino acids. V was pared by 2 bases and J by 3 bases, with 2 bases between.

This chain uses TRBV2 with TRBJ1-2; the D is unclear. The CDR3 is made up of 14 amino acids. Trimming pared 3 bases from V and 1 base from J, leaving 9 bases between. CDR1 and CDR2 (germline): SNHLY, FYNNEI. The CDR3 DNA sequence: TGTGCCAGCAGTGAGTCCGGGAGTAACTATGGCTACACCTTC. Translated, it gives CASSESGSNYGYTF.

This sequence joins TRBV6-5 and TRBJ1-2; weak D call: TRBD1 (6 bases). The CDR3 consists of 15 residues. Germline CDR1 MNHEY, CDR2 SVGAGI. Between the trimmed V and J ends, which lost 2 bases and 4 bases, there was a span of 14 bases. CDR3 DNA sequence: TGTGCCAGCAGTTACACTCAGGGAGGGGGCTATGGCTACACCTTC. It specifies CASSYTQGGGYGYTF.

The CDR3 region is CASSFLLFQKKPVGPTNEKLFF. As DNA, the CDR3 is TGTGCCAGCAGTTTCCTGCTATTCCAAAAGAAGCCCGTGGGGCCAACTAATGAAAAACTGTTTTTT. This chain links TRBV28 with TRBJ1-4, with D tentatively TRBD1 (5 bases). Trimming pared 3 bases from V and 0 bases from J, leaving 29 bases between. This CDR3 is built from 22 residues. Germline V CDR1 and CDR2: MDHEN, SYDVKM.

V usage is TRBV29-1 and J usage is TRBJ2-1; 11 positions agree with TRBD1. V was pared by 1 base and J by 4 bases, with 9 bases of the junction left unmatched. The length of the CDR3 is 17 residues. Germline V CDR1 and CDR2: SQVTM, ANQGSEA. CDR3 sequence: CSVEGRAGQGGYNEQFF. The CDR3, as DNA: TGCAGCGTTGAAGGAAGGGCGGGACAGGGGGGATACAATGAGCAGTTCTTC.

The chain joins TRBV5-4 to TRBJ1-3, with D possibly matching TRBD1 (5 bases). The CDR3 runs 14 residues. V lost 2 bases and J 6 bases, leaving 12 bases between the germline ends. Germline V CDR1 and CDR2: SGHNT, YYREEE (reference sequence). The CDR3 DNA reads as TGTGCCAGCAGCTTTCAAGGGGTTATAAACACCATATATTTT. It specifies CASSFQGVINTIYF.

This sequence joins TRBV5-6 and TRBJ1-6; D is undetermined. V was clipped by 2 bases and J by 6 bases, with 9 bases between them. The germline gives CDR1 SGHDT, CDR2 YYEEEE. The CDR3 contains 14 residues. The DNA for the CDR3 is TGTGCCAGCAGCTTTCTTGGCGGTAATTCACCCCTCCACTTT. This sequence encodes CASSFLGGNSPLHF.

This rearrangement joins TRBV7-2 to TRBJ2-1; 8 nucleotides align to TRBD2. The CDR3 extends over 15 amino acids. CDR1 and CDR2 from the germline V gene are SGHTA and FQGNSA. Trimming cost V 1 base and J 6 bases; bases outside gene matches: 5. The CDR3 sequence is CASSLGAGEFNEQFF. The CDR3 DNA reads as TGTGCCAGCAGCTTAGGAGCGGGAGAATTCAATGAGCAGTTCTTC.

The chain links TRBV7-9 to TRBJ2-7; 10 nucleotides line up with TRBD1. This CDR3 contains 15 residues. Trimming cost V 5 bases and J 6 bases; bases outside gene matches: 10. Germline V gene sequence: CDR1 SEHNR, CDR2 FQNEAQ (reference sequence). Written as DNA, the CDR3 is TGTGCCAGCAGCACCCGACAGGGGGCCCACAGCGAGCAGTACTTC. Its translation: CASSTRQGAHSEQYF.

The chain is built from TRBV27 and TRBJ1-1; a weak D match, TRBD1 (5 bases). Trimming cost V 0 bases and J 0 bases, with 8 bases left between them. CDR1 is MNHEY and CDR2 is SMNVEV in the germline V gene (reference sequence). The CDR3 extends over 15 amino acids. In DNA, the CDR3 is TGTGCCAGCAGTTTATCGCAGGGAATGAACACTGAAGCTTTCTTT. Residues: CASSLSQGMNTEAFF.

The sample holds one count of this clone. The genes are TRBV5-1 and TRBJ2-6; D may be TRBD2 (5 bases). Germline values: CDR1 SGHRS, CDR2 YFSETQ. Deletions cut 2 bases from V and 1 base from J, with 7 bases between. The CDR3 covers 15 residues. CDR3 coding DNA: TGCGCCAGCAGCTTCCCGGGGTCTGGGGCCAACGTCCTGACTTTC. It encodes CASSFPGSGANVLTF. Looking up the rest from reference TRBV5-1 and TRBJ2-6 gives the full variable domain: KAGVTQTPRYLIKTRGQQVTLSCSPISGHRSVSWYQQTPGQGLQFLFEYFSETQRNKGNFPGRFSGRQFSNSRSEMNVSTLELGDSALYLCASSFPGSGANVLTFGAGSRLTVL.

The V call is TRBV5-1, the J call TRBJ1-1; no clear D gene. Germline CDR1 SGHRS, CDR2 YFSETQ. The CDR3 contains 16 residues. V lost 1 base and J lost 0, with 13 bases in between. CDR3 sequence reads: CASSLRVPLMNTEAFF. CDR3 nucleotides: TGCGCCAGCAGCTTGAGAGTACCTCTCATGAACACTGAAGCTTTCTTT. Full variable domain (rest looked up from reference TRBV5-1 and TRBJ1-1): KAGVTQTPRYLIKTRGQQVTLSCSPISGHRSVSWYQQTPGQGLQFLFEYFSETQRNKGNFPGRFSGRQFSNSRSEMNVSTLELGDSALYLCASSLRVPLMNTEAFFGQGTRLTVV.

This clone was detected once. Here the CDR3 DNA reads TGCGCCAGCAGCTCTAGCGGGGGGGGCTACGAGCAGTACTTC. It translates to CASSSSGGGYEQYF. The J gene is TRBJ2-7, the V gene TRBV5-1, with 12 bases fitting TRBD2. Germline CDR1 reads SGHRS; CDR2 reads YFSETQ. V lost 3 bases to trimming and J lost 3 bases; unmatched junction nucleotides: 1. There are 14 residues in the CDR3.

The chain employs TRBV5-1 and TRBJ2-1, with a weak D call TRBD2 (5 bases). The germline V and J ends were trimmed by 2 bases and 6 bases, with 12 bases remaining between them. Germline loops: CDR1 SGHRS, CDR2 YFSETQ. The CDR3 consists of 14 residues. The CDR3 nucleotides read TGCGCCAGCAGCTTATCAGCGGTTAGCAATGAGCAGTTCTTC. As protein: CASSLSAVSNEQFF.

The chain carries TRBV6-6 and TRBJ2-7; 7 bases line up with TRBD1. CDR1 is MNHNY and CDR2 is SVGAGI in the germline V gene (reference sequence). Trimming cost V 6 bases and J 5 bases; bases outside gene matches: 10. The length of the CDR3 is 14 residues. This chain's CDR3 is CASRPTPQGNEQYF. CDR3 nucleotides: TGTGCCAGCAGGCCAACCCCACAGGGGAACGAGCAGTACTTC.

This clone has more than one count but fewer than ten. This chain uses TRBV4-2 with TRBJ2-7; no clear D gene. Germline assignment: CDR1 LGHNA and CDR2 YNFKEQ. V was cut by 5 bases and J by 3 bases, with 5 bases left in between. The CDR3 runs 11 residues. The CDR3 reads CASSTHYEQYF. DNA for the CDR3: TGTGCCAGCAGCACGCACTACGAGCAGTACTTC.

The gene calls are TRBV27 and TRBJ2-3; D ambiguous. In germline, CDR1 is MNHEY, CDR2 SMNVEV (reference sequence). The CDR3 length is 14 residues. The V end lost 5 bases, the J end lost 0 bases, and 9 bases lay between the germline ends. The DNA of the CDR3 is TGTGCCAGCAGTCGTCACTCGAGCACAGATACGCAGTATTTT. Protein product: CASSRHSSTDTQYF.

For the CDR3, the DNA is TGCAGTGCTAGTAGGGGACAGGGGTTTCGAGCGGAGACCCAGTACTTC. Protein sequence: CSASRGQGFRAETQYF. The chain recombines TRBV20-1 with TRBJ2-5; 10 bases align to TRBD1. CDR1 is DFQATT and CDR2 is SNEGSKA in the germline V gene (reference sequence). CDR3 size: 16 residues. V lost 3 bases, J lost 5 bases, and 12 bases stayed unmatched.